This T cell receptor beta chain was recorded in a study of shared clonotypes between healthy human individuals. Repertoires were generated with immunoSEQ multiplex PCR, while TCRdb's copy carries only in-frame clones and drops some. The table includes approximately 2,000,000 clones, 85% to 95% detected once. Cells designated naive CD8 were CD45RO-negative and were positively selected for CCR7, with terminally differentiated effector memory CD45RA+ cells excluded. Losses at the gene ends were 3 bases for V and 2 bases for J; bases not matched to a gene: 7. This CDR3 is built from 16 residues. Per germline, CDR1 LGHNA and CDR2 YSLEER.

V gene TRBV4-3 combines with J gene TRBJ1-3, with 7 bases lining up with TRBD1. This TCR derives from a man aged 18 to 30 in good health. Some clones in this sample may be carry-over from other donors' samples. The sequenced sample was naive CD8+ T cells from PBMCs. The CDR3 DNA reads TGCGCCAGCAGCCAGAACAGGGGTAAAGCTGGAAACACCATATATTTT. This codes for CASSQNRGKAGNTIYF.